The subject of this entry is one TCR beta chain. This PCR relied on a set of 60 Vbeta primers and 13 Jbeta primers. The table came from immunoSEQ multiplex PCR; TCRdb's copy has only in-frame clones and leaves some out. The sample has 150,000 to 200,000 clones; 70% to 90% are singletons. The data belong to a study of cytomegalovirus exposure and HLA in healthy donors. Germline V gene lookup returns CDR1 SNHLY and CDR2 FYNNEI. This CDR3 spans 13 amino acids. V lost 6 bases, J lost 4 bases, and 2 bases stayed unmatched. The chain links TRBV2 to TRBJ2-2, with 7 bases aligning to TRBD1. The sample consisted of PBMCs. The clonotype originates from a woman under 30 in good health and CMV-seronegative. This CDR3 reads CASRWDSTGELFF. In nucleotides, the CDR3 is TGTGCCAGCAGGTGGGACAGCACCGGGGAGCTGTTTTTT.